This T cell receptor beta chain appears in the sequencing data of a study of cytomegalovirus exposure and HLA in healthy donors. Study-level points and caveats: It was 160 or so TCR beta chains that were listed as cytomegalovirus-associated.

60 Vbeta and 13 Jbeta primers were used in PCR. This table comes from immunoSEQ multiplex PCR, and its TCRdb copy is limited to in-frame clones, with some not included. The sample holds about 120,000 clones, over 75% seen once. This clone was detected a few times. Its antigen is not known. The clonotype was recovered from a male donor in good health and CMV-seropositive. The sample taken for sequencing was PBMCs.

The CDR3 DNA is TGCAGTGCTAGAGGGAGGCACGGCTACACCTTC. Protein product: CSARGRHGYTF. The V and J genes are TRBV20-1 and TRBJ1-2; D is unresolved. V was shortened by 1 base and J by 8 bases, with 8 bases between the two germline ends. The CDR3 length is 11 residues. CDR1 is DFQATT and CDR2 is SNEGSKA in the germline V gene (reference sequence).